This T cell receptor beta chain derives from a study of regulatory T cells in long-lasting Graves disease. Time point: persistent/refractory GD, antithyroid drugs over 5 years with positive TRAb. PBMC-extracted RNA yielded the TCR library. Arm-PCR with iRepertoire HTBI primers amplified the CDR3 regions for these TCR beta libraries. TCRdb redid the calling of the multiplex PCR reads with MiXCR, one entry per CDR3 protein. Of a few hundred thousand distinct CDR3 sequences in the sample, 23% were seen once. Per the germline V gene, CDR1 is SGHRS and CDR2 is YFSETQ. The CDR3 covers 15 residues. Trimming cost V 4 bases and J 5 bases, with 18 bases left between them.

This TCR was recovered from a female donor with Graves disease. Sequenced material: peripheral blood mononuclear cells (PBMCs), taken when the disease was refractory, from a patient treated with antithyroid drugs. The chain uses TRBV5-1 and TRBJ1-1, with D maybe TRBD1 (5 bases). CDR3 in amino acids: CASSPDPRGGTEAFF. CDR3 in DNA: TGCGCCAGCAGCCCTGACCCACGGGGGGGGACTGAAGCTTTCTTT.